A selection of T cell receptor beta chains follows, all from one sample in a study of CD8 T cells in ankylosing spondylitis. TCRdb reprocessed the 5' RACE reads via MiXCR and lists one record per CDR3 protein. The sample lists approximately 140,000 distinct CDR3 sequences, 7% to 10% seen once, with approximately 7% in the top ten. Material: synovial fluid, either unsorted or a sorted T cell fraction (not recorded which). Every receptor here comes from a male donor with ankylosing spondylitis. Each CDR3 is given with its conserved first and last residue. Fields, in order: clone size, V gene, J gene, CDR3 protein. Size tells how often a clone was seen (once, few, many) or the class of an expanded clone, and some rows leave it out.

many	TRBV2	TRBJ1-1	CASTLEGTGEAFF
many	TRBV7-2	TRBJ1-3	CASSSGPGNTIYF
many	TRBV5-6	TRBJ2-2	CASSPRRLTINTGELFF
medium-sized	TRBV10-3	TRBJ2-1	CATLEFHLGNEQFF
many	TRBV20-1	TRBJ2-7	CSARGWGGRSYEQYF
-	TRBV2	TRBJ2-1	CASSESQFTQFF
-	TRBV20-1	TRBJ2-3	CSAELAPFPDTQYF
many	TRBV30	TRBJ2-5	CAWGGTGQETQYF
-	TRBV5-1	TRBJ1-2	CASSLGSALGYTF
many	TRBV15	TRBJ2-7	CATSRGTSGKYEQYF
many	TRBV6-1	TRBJ1-1	CASSGEAVRAFF
many	TRBV2	TRBJ1-5	CASSPQSNQPQHF
many	TRBV29-1	TRBJ2-7	CSVYNRGTYEQYF
-	TRBV28	TRBJ2-7	CASGKAGHSYEQYF
few	TRBV4-3	TRBJ1-4	CASSQGSGRGNEKLFF
few	TRBV5-6	TRBJ1-1	CASSPLTDGDTEAFF
-	TRBV6-1	TRBJ2-2	CASRSLRGGDTGELFF
few	TRBV20-1	TRBJ2-7	CSAGRGTSEGYEQYF
few	TRBV19	TRBJ2-2	CASSPTGWTGELFF
few	TRBV20-1	TRBJ2-1	CSARGSLSYNEQFF
many	TRBV11-2	TRBJ2-1	CASSLPSSNEQFF
-	TRBV28	TRBJ2-3	CASSIRGLSTDTQYF
many	TRBV29-1	TRBJ2-6	CSVAEGSGANVLTF
many	TRBV29-1	TRBJ2-7	CSVDQGSSYEQYF
few	TRBV6-1	TRBJ2-2	CASRGTVSSANTGELFF
few	TRBV11-2	TRBJ1-5	CASSLESGGNQPQHF
many	TRBV5-1	TRBJ2-1	CASSPGRLNEQFF
few	TRBV4-2	TRBJ2-1	CASSQDGSYNEQFF
few	TRBV20-1	TRBJ2-1	CSARVSGSEQFF
many	TRBV11-2	TRBJ2-1	CASSLSLGLAVNEQFF
-	TRBV24-1	TRBJ1-2	CATSERGANYGYTF
few	TRBV5-4	TRBJ2-7	CATRGPGTSGYEQYF
-	TRBV4-2	TRBJ1-4	CASSQDSGTGTEKLFF
many	TRBV7-9	TRBJ1-4	CASSYGQGPNEKLFF
many	TRBV5-1	TRBJ2-2	CASSLEGYRNTGELFF
many	TRBV5-1	TRBJ2-3	CASIRGGSTDTQYF
few	TRBV7-9	TRBJ2-5	CASGGVNQETQYF
few	TRBV15	TRBJ1-4	CATSRVRGEKLFF
many	TRBV20-1	TRBJ2-7	CSAFEWRGDEQYF
many	TRBV2	TRBJ2-5	CASSEQKETQYF
many	TRBV4-2	TRBJ2-3	CASSQGLAGGRTDTQYF
many	TRBV24-1	TRBJ2-3	CATSDLHFGGTDTQYF
many	TRBV6-2/TRBV6-3	TRBJ2-5	CASGDRSQETQYF
many	TRBV27	TRBJ1-6	CASALSSYNSPLHF
many	TRBV20-1	TRBJ2-3	CSAEGLAGANTDTQYF
-	TRBV24-1	TRBJ1-2	CATSDPGYDGYTF
many	TRBV7-2	TRBJ1-1	CASSLIRETEAFF